The T cell receptor gamma chain under discussion was sequenced for a study of Vδ1+ human thymocytes listed by TCRdb under 2018. The study in broad terms: mRNA-level TRG and TRD CDR3 repertoires of highly purified Vdelta1+ thymocytes from young children were characterised as a data resource. The multiplex-based CDR3 amplicon strategy had previously been validated against 5'RACE-based CDR3 amplicon generation methods. Summary of the overall study and its limitations: Because unexpected Vdelta2 sequences could lead to misinterpretation of bulk repertoire data, the authors recommended using highly purified populations and validating at the single-cell level. Donors did not cluster by age or sex, so the analyses were not stratified by age or sex. The thymic TRG and TRD repertoires appeared highly polyclonal, with Gaussian CDR3 length distributions, in contrast to the oligoclonal repertoires of peripheral blood. Donors shared many TRG clonotypes (up to roughly 6.9x10^3), but TRD repertoires were essentially private, with at most 130 shared. Although sort purity was high, about 20% of thymic TRD sequences were Vdelta2 (with a few Vdelta3), in contrast to the peripheral blood Vdelta1+ controls.

Thymic samples were depleted of alphabeta T cells, then CD3+ TCRVdelta1+ TCRVdelta2- thymocytes were FACS-sorted. The purity of the sorted Vdelta1+ thymocytes fell between roughly 97% and 99.6%. The thymic specimens were obtained from under ten paediatric patients, aged about 5 days to 17 months, who were having corrective cardiac surgery. The thymic tissue was dispersed, and mononuclear cells were isolated using a Histopaque-1077 density gradient. For staining, the antibodies used were anti-TCRVdelta1 clone TS8.2, anti-TCRVdelta2 clone B6, anti-CD3 clone HIT3a and anti-TCRalphabeta clone IP26. RNA was isolated using the RNeasy mini kit, and reverse transcription was performed with Superscript III. Multiplex PCR was used to generate CDR3 amplicons, with pooled V-gene forward primers and a constant-region reverse primer carrying Illumina adaptor overhangs. Amplicons were gel-purified, then indexed with Nextera index primers over approximately 8 extra PCR cycles and purified with AMPure XP beads. Sequencing of libraries was performed on an Illumina MiSeq using paired-end 250 bp reads, dual indexing and a roughly 19% PhiX spike-in. On the authors' methods: Read quality was checked with FastQC, and TRG read pairs were merged using ea-utils fastq-join. IMGT/HighV-QUEST was used to annotate the sequences, only productive sequences with an unambiguous V-gene assignment were kept, and clonotypes were defined as sequences sharing an identical CDR3 sequence. For downstream analysis, the tools were VDJtools 1.1.1, tcR 2.2.3, Treemap and vegan Shannon diversity in R 3.4.4. After TCRdb called clones again from the public reads with CATT, rows with identical DNA were merged. Clone size and V and J calls follow TCRdb, not the original study. A total of tens of thousands of gamma-chain clones appear in this sample, 20% to 25% of them only once. Less than 2% of the sample belongs to the ten largest clones.

Note on this clone: Its cognate antigen has yet to be identified. There are no base qualities to consult, and no much larger clone falls within one base.

Taken from the germline V gene, the CDR1 and CDR2 loops are EGSNGY and YDSYNSKV. The CDR3, cysteine through phenylalanine, is 15 amino acids long. Left in the record is the CDR3 DNA by itself, 45 bases read in frame from the first base. For this chain, trimming is 1 base at the V end and 3 bases at the J end, and the number of junction bases without a gene match is 9. Sequenced sample: Vdelta1+ gamma-delta thymocytes from the thymus. The sample's cell subset or site label, decoded: FACS-sorted CD3+ TCRalphabeta- TCRVdelta1+ TCRVdelta2- thymocytes. The V gene is TRGV2 and the J gene is TRGJ1 or TRGJ2. This clonotype was obtained from a girl less than two years old who had congenital heart surgery. CDR3 reads: CATWDGSGSYYKKLF. The sequenced DNA is TGTGCCACCTGGGACGGCAGCGGGAGTTATTATAAGAAACTCTTT.